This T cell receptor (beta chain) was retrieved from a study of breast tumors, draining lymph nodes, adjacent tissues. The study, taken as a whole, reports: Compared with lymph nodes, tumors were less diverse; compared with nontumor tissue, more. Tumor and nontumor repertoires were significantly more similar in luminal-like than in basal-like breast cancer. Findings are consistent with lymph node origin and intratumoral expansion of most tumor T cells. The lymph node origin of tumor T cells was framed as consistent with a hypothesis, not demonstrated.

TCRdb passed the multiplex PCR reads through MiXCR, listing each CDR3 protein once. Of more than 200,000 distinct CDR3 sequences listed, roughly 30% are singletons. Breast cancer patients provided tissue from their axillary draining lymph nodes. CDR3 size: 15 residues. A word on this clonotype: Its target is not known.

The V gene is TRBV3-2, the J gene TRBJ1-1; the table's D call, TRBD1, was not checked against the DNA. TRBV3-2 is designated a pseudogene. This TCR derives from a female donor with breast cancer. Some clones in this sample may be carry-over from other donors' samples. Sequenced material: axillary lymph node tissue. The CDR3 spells CASSQETAKDSEAFF. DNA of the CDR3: TGTGCCAGCAGCCAAGAGACAGCAAAAGACTCTGAAGCTTTCTTT.